A selection of T cell receptor beta chains follows, all from one sample in a study of T cell repertoires in cytomegalovirus infection. Via MiXCR, TCRdb re-called the reads, giving one row per CDR3 protein. The sample lists 490,000 or so distinct CDR3 sequences; over 9% were seen once. The sample consisted of PBMCs. These receptors all stem from a human donor in good health (CMV status not recorded). Some clones in this sample may be carry-over from other donors' samples. Both conserved end residues are part of each CDR3. A D gene is named only where the DNA matches it firmly. Not every row has a clone size; where given, it reads once, few, many or a size class.

j_gene: TRBJ2-2; d_gene: TRBD1; v_gene: TRBV5-1; abundance: many; CDR3nt: TGCGCCAGCAGCTTGGAGCAGGGGGCTTGGGGCACCGGGGAGCTGTTTTTT; CDR3aa: CASSLEQGAWGTGELFF
j_gene: TRBJ2-1; d_gene: .; v_gene: TRBV5-1; abundance: .; CDR3nt: TGCGCCAGCAGCTTGGTTAGGATGTTGGATGTGCAGTTCTTC; CDR3aa: CASSLVRMLDVQFF
j_gene: TRBJ1-1; d_gene: TRBD1; v_gene: TRBV11-2; abundance: many; CDR3nt: TGTGCCAGCAGCTTAGGGACAGGGGAGGTACCCGAAGCTTTCTTT; CDR3aa: CASSLGTGEVPEAFF
j_gene: TRBJ1-5; d_gene: TRBD1; v_gene: TRBV12-3/TRBV12-4; abundance: many; CDR3nt: TGTGCCAGCAGTTCCAGGGGGGGGGATGAGCCCCAGCATTTT; CDR3aa: CASSSRGGDEPQHF
j_gene: TRBJ2-3; d_gene: .; v_gene: TRBV20-1; abundance: few; CDR3nt: TGCAGTGCTTCGAGCTCACGGGGGACAGATACGCAGTATTTT; CDR3aa: CSASSSRGTDTQYF
j_gene: TRBJ2-3; d_gene: TRBD2; v_gene: TRBV7-9; abundance: many; CDR3nt: TGTGCCAGCAGCGCCCCCCCGCGGGGGGGTATCACAGATACGCAGTATTTT; CDR3aa: CASSAPPRGGITDTQYF
j_gene: TRBJ2-1; d_gene: .; v_gene: TRBV7-9; abundance: many; CDR3nt: TGTGCCAGCAGCTTAGCATGGGGTGAGCAGTTCTTC; CDR3aa: CASSLAWGEQFF
j_gene: TRBJ2-5; d_gene: .; v_gene: TRBV2; abundance: many; CDR3nt: TGTGCCAGCAGTGAGGCAGGGTGGGAGACCCAGTACTTC; CDR3aa: CASSEAGWETQYF
j_gene: TRBJ1-4; d_gene: TRBD1; v_gene: TRBV20-1; abundance: .; CDR3nt: TGCAGTGCTGGGGAGGACAGGGGGTTTGGTAATGAAAAACTGTTTTTT; CDR3aa: CSAGEDRGFGNEKLFF
j_gene: TRBJ2-3; d_gene: .; v_gene: TRBV29-1; abundance: many; CDR3nt: TGCAGCGTTGAAACTAGCACAGATACGCAGTATTTT; CDR3aa: CSVETSTDTQYF